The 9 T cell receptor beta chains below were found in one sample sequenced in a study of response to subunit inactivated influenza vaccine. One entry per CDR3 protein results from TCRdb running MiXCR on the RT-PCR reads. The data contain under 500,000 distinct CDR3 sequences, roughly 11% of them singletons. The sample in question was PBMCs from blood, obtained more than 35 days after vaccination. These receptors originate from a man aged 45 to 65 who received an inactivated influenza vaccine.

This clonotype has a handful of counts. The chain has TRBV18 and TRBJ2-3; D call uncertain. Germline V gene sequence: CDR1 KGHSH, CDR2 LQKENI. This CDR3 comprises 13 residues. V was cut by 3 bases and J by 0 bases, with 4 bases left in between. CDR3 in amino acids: CASSPNSTDTQYF. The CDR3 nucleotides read TGTGCCAGCTCACCTAACAGCACAGATACGCAGTATTTT.

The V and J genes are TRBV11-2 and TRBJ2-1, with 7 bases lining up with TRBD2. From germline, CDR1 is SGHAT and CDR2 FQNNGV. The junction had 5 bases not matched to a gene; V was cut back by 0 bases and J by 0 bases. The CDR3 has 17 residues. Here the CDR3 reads CASSLEGRGSSYNEQFF. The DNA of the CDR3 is TGTGCCAGCAGCTTAGAGGGGCGGGGGAGCTCCTACAATGAGCAGTTCTTC.

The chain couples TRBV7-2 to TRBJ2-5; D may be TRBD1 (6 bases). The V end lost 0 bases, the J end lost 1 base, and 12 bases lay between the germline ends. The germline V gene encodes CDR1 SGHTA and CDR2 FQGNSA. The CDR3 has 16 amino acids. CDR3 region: CASSLAMARGQETQYF. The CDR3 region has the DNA TGTGCCAGCAGCTTAGCTATGGCCAGGGGCCAAGAGACCCAGTACTTC. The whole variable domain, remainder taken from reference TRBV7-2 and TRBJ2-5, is GAGVSQSPSNKVTEKGKDVELRCDPISGHTALYWYRQSLGQGLEFLIYFQGNSAPDKSGLPSDRFSAERTGGSVSTLTIQRTQQEDSAVYLCASSLAMARGQETQYFGPGTRLLVL.

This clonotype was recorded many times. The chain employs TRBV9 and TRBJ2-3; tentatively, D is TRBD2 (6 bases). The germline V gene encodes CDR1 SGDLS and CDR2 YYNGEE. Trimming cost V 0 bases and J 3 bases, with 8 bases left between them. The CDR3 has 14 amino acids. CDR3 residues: CASSVAGTTDTQYF. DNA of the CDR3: TGTGCCAGCAGCGTAGCGGGGACTACAGATACGCAGTATTTT.

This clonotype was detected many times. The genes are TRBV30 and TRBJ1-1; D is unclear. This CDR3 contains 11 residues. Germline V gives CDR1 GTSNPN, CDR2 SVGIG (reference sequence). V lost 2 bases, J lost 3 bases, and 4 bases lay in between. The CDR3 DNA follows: TGTGCCTGGAGTCTGGACACTGAAGCTTTCTTT. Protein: CAWSLDTEAFF.

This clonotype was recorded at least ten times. The CDR3 sequence is CASSLQGPPYEQYF. The CDR3 DNA follows: TGTGCCAGCAGTTTACAGGGACCACCCTACGAGCAGTACTTC. The rearrangement joins TRBV12-3 or TRBV12-4 to TRBJ2-7; D is tentatively TRBD1 or TRBD2 (5 bases each). This CDR3 spans 14 amino acids. Between the trimmed V and J ends, which lost 2 bases and 2 bases, there was a span of 10 bases.

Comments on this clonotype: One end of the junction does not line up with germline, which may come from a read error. CDR3 nucleotides: TGCAGTGCCAGAGACCACGATGAAGCTTTCTTT. Residues: CSARDHDEAFF. This chain connects TRBV20-1 to TRBJ1-1, with unresolved D. This CDR3 has 11 residues. Germline V gene data show CDR1 as DFQATT and CDR2 as SNEGSKA (reference sequence).

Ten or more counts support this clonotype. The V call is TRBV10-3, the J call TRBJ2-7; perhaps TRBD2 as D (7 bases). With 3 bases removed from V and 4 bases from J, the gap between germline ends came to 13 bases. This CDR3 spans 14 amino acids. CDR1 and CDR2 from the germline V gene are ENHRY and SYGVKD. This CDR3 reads CAISDKGGLYEQYF. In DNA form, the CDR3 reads TGTGCCATCAGTGATAAGGGGGGACTATACGAGCAGTACTTC.

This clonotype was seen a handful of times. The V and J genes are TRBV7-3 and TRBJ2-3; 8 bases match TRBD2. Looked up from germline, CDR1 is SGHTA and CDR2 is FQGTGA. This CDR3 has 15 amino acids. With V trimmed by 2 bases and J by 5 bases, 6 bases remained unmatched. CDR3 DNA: TGTGCCAGCAGCTTATCCGGGGGGGGAAAAGATACGCAGTATTTT. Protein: CASSLSGGGKDTQYF.